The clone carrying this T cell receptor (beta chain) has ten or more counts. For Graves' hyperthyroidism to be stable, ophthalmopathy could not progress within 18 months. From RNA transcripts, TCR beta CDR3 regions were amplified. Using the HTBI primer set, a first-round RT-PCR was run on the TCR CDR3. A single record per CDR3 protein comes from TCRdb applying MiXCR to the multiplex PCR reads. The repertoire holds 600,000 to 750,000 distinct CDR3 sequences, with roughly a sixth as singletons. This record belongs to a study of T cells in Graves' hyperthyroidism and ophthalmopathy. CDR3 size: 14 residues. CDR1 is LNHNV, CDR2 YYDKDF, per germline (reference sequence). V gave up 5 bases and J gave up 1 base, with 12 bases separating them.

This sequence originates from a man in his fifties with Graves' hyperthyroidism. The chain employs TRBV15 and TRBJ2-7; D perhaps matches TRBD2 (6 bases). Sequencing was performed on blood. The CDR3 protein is CATSGGTASYEQYF. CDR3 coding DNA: TGTGCCACCAGCGGAGGGACCGCTTCCTACGAGCAGTACTTC.